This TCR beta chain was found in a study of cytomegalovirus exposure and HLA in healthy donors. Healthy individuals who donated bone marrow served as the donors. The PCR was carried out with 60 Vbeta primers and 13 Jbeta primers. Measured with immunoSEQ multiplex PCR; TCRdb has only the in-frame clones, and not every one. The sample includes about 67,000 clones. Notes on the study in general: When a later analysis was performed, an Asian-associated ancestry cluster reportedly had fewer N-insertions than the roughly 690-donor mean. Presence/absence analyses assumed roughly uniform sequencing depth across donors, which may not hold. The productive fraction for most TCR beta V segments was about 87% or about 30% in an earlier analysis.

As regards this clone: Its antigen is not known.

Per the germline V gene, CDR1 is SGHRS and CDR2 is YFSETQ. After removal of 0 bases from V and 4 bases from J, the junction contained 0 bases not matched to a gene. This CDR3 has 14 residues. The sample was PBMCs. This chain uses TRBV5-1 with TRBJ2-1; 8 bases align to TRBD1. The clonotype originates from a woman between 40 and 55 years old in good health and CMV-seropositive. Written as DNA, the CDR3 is TGCGCCAGCAGCTTGGGGACAGGGTACAATGAGCAGTTCTTC. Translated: CASSLGTGYNEQFF.